This T cell receptor (beta chain) was sequenced during a study of T cell changes during pregnancy in multiple sclerosis. V shed 4 bases, J shed 5 bases, and the junction held 2 bases outside the gene matches. Per the germline V gene, CDR1 is SGHKS and CDR2 is YYEKEE (reference sequence). This CDR3 has 12 amino acids. Clones were read by immunoSEQ multiplex PCR, and TCRdb kept only the in-frame ones, dropping some. The sample records fewer than 50,000 clones, around 92% being singletons. This TCR was sampled from a female donor with multiple sclerosis, enrolled in a pregnancy study. The rearrangement links TRBV5-5 to TRBJ2-7, with 8 bases lining up with TRBD1. Material: CD8+ T cells from peripheral blood mononuclear cells, obtained in the third trimester of pregnancy. This CDR3 is CASSLTGDEQYF. CDR3 bases: TGTGCCAGCAGCCTGACAGGGGACGAGCAGTACTTC.